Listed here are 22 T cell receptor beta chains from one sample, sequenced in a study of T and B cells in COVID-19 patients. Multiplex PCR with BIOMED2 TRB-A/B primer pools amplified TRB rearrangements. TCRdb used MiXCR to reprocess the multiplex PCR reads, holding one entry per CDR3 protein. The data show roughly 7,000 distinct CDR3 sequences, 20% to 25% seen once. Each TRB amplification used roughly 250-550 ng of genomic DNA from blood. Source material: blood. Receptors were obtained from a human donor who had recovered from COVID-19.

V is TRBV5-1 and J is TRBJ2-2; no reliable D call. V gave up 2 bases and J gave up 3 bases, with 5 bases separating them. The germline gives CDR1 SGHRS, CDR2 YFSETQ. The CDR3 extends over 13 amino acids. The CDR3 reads CASSLSDTGELFF. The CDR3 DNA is TGCGCCAGCAGCTTATCTGACACCGGGGAGCTGTTTTTT.

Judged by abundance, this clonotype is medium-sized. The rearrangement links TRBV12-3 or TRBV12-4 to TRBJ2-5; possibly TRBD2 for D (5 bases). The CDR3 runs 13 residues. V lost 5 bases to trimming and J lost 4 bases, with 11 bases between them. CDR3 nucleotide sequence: TGTGCCAGCAGTCCGACTATGCCAGAGACCCAGTACTTC. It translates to CASSPTMPETQYF.

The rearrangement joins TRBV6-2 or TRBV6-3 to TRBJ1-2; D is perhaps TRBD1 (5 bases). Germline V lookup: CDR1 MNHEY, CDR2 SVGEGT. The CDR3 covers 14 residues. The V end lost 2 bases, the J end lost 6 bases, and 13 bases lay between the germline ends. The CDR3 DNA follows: TGTGCCAGCAGTTACCCGGAAACGGGGCATGGCTACACCTTC. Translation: CASSYPETGHGYTF.

This CDR3 is CASSTRVETQYF. The CDR3 DNA sequence: TGTGCCAGCAGCACCCGAGTAGAGACCCAGTACTTC. V usage is TRBV7-2 and J usage is TRBJ2-5; D uncertain. Trimming removed 5 bases at V and 4 bases at J, with 8 bases between. CDR1 and CDR2 from the germline V gene are SGHTA and FQGNSA. The CDR3 runs to 12 residues.

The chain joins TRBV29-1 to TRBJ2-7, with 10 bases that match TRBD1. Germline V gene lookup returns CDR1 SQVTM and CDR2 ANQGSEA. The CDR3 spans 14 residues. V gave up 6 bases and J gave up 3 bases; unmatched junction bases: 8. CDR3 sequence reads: CSVGARDRGYEQYF. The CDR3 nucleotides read TGCAGCGTCGGAGCCAGGGACAGGGGCTACGAGCAGTACTTC.

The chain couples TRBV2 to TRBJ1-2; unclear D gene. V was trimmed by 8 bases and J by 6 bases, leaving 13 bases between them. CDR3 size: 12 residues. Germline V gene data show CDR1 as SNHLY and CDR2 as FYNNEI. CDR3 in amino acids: CASLGGRDGYTF. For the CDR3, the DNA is TGTGCCAGCCTTGGAGGGAGAGATGGCTACACCTTC.

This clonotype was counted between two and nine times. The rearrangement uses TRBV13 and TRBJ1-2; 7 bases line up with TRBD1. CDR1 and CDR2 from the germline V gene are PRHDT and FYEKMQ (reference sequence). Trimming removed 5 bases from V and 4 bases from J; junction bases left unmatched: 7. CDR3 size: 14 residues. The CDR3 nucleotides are TGTGCCAGCAGCCTCCGGGACAGCCGCTATGGCTACACCTTC. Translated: CASSLRDSRYGYTF. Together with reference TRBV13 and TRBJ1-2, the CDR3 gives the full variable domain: AAGVIQSPRHLIKEKRETATLKCYPIPRHDTVYWYQQGPGQDPQFLISFYEKMQSDKGSIPDRFSAQQFSDYHSELNMSSLELGDSALYFCASSLRDSRYGYTFGSGTRLTVV.

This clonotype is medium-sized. The CDR3 DNA is TGTGCCAGCAGCTTAGGGGGCGCTAGCGGGGTAAGTGAGCAGTTCTTC. It encodes CASSLGGASGVSEQFF. This chain links TRBV5-6 with TRBJ2-1; 9 positions agree with TRBD2. Trimming at V came to 2 bases and at J to 9 bases, leaving 12 bases not matched to a gene. CDR3 length: 16 amino acids. Germline CDR1 SGHDT, CDR2 YYEEEE.

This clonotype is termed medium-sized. The CDR3 is CASSYRGQGNYEQYF. The CDR3 bases are TGTGCCAGCAGTTACCGGGGACAGGGGAACTACGAGCAGTACTTC. The V gene is TRBV6-6, the J gene TRBJ2-7, with 10 nucleotides matching TRBD1. The CDR3 is 15 amino acids. J gave up 3 bases and V 2 bases, and 4 bases lay outside the gene matches. Germline CDR1 and CDR2: MNHNY and SVGAGI (reference sequence).

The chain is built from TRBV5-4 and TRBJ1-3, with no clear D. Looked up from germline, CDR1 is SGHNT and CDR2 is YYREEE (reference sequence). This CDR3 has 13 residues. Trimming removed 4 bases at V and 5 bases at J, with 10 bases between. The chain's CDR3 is CASSAGKRNTIYF. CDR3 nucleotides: TGTGCCAGCAGCGCGGGAAAGAGAAACACCATATATTTT.

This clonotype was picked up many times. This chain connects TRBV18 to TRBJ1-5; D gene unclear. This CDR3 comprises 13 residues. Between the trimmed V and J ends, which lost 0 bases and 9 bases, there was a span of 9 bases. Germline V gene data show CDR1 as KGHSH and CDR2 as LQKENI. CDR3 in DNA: TGTGCCAGCTCACCACCGGATTTTGGGCCCCAGCATTTT. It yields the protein CASSPPDFGPQHF. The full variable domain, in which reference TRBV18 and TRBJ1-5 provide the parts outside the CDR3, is NAGVMQNPRHLVRRRGQEARLRCSPMKGHSHVYWYRQLPEEGLKFMVYLQKENIIDESGMPKERFSAEFPKEGPSILRIQQVVRGDSAAYFCASSPPDFGPQHFGDGTRLSIL.

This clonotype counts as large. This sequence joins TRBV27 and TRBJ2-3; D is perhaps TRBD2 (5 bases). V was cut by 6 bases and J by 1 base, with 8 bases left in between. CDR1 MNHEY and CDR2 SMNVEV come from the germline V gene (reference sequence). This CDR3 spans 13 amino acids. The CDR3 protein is CASRTTGTDTQYF. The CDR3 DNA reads TGTGCCAGCAGGACTACTGGCACAGATACGCAGTATTTT.

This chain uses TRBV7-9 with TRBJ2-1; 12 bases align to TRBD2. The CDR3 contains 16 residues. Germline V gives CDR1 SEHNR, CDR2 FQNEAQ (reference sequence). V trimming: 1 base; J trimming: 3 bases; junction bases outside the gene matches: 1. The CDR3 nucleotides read TGTGCCAGCAGCTTAGTGGGACTAGCGGGCTACAATGAGCAGTTCTTC. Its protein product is CASSLVGLAGYNEQFF.

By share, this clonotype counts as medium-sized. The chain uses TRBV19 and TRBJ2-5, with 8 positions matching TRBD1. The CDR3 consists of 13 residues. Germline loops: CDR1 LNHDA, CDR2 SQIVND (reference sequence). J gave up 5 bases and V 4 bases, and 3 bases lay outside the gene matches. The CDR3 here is CASSTDREETQYF. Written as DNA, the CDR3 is TGTGCCAGTAGTACGGACAGGGAGGAGACCCAGTACTTC.

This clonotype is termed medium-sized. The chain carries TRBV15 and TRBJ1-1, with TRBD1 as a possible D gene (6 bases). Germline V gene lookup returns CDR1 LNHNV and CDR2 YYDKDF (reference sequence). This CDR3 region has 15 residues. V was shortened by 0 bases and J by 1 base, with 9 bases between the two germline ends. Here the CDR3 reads CATSREVDRNTEAFF. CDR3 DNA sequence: TGTGCCACCAGCAGAGAAGTGGACAGGAACACTGAAGCTTTCTTT.

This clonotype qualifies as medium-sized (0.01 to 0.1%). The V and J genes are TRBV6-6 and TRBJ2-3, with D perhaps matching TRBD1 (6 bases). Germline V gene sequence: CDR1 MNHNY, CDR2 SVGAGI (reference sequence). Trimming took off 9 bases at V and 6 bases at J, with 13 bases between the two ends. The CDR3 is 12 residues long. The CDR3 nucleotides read TGTGCCAGTAAACCAGGGGTGGATACGCAGTATTTT. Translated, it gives CASKPGVDTQYF.

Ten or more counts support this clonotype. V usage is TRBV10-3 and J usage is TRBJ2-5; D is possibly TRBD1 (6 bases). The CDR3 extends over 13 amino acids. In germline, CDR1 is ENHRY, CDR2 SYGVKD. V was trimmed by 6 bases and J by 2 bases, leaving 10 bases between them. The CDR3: CAIRQGLQETQYF. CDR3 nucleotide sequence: TGTGCCATCAGACAGGGATTACAAGAGACCCAGTACTTC.

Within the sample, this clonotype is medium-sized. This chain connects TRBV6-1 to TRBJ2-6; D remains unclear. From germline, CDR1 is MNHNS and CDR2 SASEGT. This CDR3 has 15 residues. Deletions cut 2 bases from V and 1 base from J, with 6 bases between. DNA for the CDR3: TGTGCCAGCAGTGAACAACAGTCTGGGGCCAACGTCCTGACTTTC. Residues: CASSEQQSGANVLTF.

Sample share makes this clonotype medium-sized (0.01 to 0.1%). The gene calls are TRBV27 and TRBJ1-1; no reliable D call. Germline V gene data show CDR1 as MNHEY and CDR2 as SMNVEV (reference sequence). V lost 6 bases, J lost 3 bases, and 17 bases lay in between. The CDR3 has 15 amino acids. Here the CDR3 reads CASSSPSRRDTEAFF. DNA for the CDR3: TGTGCCAGCAGCTCCCCTTCCCGTAGGGACACTGAAGCTTTCTTT.

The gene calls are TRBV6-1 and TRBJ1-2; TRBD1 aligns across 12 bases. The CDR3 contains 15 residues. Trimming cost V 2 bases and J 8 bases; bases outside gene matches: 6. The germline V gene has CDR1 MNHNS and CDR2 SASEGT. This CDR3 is CASSETRDRGPGYTF. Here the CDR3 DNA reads TGTGCCAGCAGTGAAACCCGGGACAGGGGGCCCGGCTACACCTTC.

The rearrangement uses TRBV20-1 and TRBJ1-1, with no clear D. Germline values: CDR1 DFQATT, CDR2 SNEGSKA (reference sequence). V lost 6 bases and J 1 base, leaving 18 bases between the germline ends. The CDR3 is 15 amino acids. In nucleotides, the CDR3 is TGCAGTGCCCCCCTTTGGGCGACACCGAACACTGAAGCTTTCTTT. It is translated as CSAPLWATPNTEAFF.

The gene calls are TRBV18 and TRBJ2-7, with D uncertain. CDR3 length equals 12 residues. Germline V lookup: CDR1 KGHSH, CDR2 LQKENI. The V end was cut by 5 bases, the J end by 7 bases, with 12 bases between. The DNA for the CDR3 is TGTGCCAGCTCAAATCCCCCCGGAGAGCAGTACTTC. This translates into CASSNPPGEQYF. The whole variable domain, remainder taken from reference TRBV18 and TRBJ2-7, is NAGVMQNPRHLVRRRGQEARLRCSPMKGHSHVYWYRQLPEEGLKFMVYLQKENIIDESGMPKERFSAEFPKEGPSILRIQQVVRGDSAAYFCASSNPPGEQYFGPGTRLTVT.